The clone carrying this TCR beta chain showed up many times. Its antigen is as yet unknown. The data are from a study of Graves' ophthalmopathy and Graves' hyperthyroidism. General study points: Both a roughly 64% sensitivity and a 72.22% specificity characterized the model's predictions of ophthalmopathy progression. Among expanded thyroid clonotypes above 0.001 frequency, most also occurred in blood.

Under 3 months in duration, the ophthalmopathy in affected donors had moderate-to-severe activity, CAS ≥3 and NOSPECS ≥4. Other autoimmune disease, uncontrolled infection, pregnancy and lactation led to exclusion. Researchers took RNA transcripts and amplified TCR beta CDR3 regions from them. An opening RT-PCR round employed HTBI primers and preceded a second-round multiplex PCR. TCRdb passed the multiplex PCR reads through MiXCR, listing each CDR3 protein once. The sample includes 150,000 to 200,000 distinct CDR3 sequences, around 39% seen only once; the top ten take about 9.5%. There are 19 residues in the CDR3. V shed 3 bases and J 0 bases; nucleotides not matched to a gene: 10. Germline V lookup: CDR1 SEHNR, CDR2 FQNEAQ (reference sequence).

The chain combines TRBV7-9 with TRBJ2-2, with 10 bases fitting TRBD2. The sequence was obtained from a man aged 30 to 45 with Graves' ophthalmopathy. The sample was peripheral blood. As DNA, the CDR3 is TGTGCCAGCAGCTTCCCAGGGACTAGCGTAACCGCGAACACCGGGGAGCTGTTTTTT. Translation: CASSFPGTSVTANTGELFF.